The present T cell receptor (beta chain) was sequenced within a study of T cells in narcolepsy. For the study at large: Enrolled donors included narcolepsy type 1 or type 2 patients and healthy controls. Regarding the study as a whole: Reportedly, autoreactive clonotypes were serially detected in patients' blood but not controls'. In some patient and control memory CD4+ samples, autoreactive clones were absent.

Here immunoSEQ multiplex PCR was the method, and the copy in TCRdb shows in-frame clones only, minus some. The repertoire has about 43,000 clones, around 89% of them found once; the top ten carry around 1.3%. Germline values: CDR1 SNHLY, CDR2 FYNNEI. Trimming pared 7 bases from V and 6 bases from J, leaving 10 bases between. This CDR3 has 12 amino acids. This clone has a single count. Its antigen is as yet unknown. This TCR came from a human donor with narcolepsy. Sequenced material: CD45RA- memory CD4+ T cells from PBMCs. The chain combines TRBV2 with TRBJ2-1; D might be TRBD2 (6 bases). The CDR3 DNA reads as TGTGCCAGCATTGGGAGGAGCAATGAGCAGTTCTTC. Amino acid sequence: CASIGRSNEQFF.